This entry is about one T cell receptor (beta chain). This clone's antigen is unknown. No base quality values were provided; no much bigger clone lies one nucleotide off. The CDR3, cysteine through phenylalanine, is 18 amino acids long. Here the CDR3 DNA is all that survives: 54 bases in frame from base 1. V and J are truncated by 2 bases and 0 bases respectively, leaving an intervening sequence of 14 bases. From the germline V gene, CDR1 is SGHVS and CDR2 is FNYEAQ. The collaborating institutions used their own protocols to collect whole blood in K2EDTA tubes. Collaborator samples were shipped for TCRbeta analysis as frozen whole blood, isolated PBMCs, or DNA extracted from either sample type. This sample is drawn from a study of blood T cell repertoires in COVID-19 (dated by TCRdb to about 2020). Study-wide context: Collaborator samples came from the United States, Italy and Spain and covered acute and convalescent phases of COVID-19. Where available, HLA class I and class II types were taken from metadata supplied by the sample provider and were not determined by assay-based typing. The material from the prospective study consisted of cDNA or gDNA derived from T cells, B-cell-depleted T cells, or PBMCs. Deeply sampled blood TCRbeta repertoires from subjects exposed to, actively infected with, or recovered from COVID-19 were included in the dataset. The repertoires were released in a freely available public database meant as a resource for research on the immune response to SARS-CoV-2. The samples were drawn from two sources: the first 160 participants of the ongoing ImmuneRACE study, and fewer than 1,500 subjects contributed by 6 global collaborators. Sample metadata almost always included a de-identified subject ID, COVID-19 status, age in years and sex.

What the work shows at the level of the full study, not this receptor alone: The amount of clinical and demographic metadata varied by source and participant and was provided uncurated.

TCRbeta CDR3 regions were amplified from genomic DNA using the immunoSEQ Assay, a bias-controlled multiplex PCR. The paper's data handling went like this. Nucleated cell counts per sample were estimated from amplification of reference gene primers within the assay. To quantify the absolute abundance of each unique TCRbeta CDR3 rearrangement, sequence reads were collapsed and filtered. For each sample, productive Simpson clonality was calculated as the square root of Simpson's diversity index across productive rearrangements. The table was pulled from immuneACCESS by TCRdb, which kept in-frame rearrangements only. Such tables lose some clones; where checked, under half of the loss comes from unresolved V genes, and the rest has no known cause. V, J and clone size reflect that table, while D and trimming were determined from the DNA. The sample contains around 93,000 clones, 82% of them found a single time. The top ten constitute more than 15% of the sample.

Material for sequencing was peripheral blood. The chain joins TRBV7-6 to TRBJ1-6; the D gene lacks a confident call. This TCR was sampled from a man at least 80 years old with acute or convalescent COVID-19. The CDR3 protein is CASSLSGRAGSYNSPLHF. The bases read TGTGCCAGCAGCTTAAGCGGCCGGGCGGGCTCCTATAATTCACCCCTCCACTTT.